This T cell receptor (beta chain) was profiled in a study of identical twins. Broader study findings: Models predicted too little out-of-frame TCR alpha sharing in monozygotic twins. Excess twin sharing in beta out-of-frame sequences was weaker.

TCRdb independently ran MiXCR on the 5' RACE reads; one entry per CDR3 protein. Of over 500,000 distinct CDR3 sequences listed, roughly a fifth are singletons. V gave up 0 bases and J gave up 6 bases, with 9 bases separating them. Germline CDR1 is LGHDT and CDR2 is YNNKEL (reference sequence). The CDR3 has 13 amino acids. With respect to this clonotype: Its cognate antigen is unknown.

This sample also appeared in a second study, on T cells expressing NK-cell markers.

The chain is built from TRBV3-1 and TRBJ2-7; TRBD1 might be the D (6 bases). Sequenced sample: CD4+ T cells sorted from blood. The clonotype originates from a woman aged 18-29 years in good health. In nucleotides, the CDR3 is TGTGCCAGCAGCCAAGAGGTCAGGGGCGAGCAGTACTTC. It codes for CASSQEVRGEQYF.